Detailed here is one TCR beta chain. This sample was taken from a study of blood T cell repertoires in COVID-19. Background on the study: Acute and convalescent COVID-19 samples came from the United States, Italy and Spain. PBMCs, B-cell-depleted T cells, or T cells provided the cDNA or gDNA that made up the material.

In the original processing: Amplifying reference gene primers gave estimates of nucleated cell counts. Clones were read by immunoSEQ multiplex PCR, and TCRdb kept only the in-frame ones, dropping some. The V and J calls and clone size were taken over from that table, and D and trimming were inferred from the DNA. The sample lists about 310,000 clones, 70% to 90% occurring once. Sequenced: peripheral blood. This receptor was identified in a woman aged 45 to 65 who had recovered from COVID-19.

The CDR3 here is CASSFDAGVKNNEQFF. The CDR3 nucleotides are TGCGCCAGCAGCTTCGATGCGGGGGTAAAAAACAATGAGCAGTTCTTC. V usage is TRBV5-1 and J usage is TRBJ2-1; TRBD2 matches at 7 bases. The CDR3 is 16 residues long. V trimming: 2 bases; J trimming: 5 bases; junction bases outside the gene matches: 10. The germline V gene encodes CDR1 SGHRS and CDR2 YFSETQ.